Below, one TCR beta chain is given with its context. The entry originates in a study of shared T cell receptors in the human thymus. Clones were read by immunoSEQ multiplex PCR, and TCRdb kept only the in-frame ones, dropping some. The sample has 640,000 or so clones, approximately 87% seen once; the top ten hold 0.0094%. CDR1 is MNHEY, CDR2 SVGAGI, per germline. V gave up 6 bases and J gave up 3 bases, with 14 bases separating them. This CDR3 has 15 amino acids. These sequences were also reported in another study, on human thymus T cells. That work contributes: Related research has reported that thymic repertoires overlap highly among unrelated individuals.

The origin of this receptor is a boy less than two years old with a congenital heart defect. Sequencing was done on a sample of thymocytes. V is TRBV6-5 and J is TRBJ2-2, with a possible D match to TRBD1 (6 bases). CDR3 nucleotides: TGTGCCAGCAGGCCCGGATCAGGGGACACCGGGGAGCTGTTTTTT. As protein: CASRPGSGDTGELFF.